This TCR beta chain originates from a study of CD8 T cells in ankylosing spondylitis. TCRdb reanalysed the 5' RACE reads using MiXCR and keeps one entry per CDR3 protein. Among some 150,000 distinct CDR3 sequences, approximately 10% were seen once, and the ten largest hold 3.5% to 5%. This clonotype was recorded many times. Germline V gene data show CDR1 as MRHNA and CDR2 as SNTAGT. V dropped 0 bases and J dropped 6 bases, with 17 bases sitting between them. The CDR3 consists of 17 residues. This receptor was obtained from a female donor with ankylosing spondylitis or in good health (not recorded which). The chain employs TRBV6-4 and TRBJ2-2; D unresolved. Sequences were obtained from blood, either unsorted or a sorted T cell fraction (not recorded which). The CDR3 nucleotides are TGTGCCAGCAGTGACTCCCCTCTTGACCTCGGATCCGGGGAGCTGTTTTTT. It codes for CASSDSPLDLGSGELFF.